This TCR beta chain was profiled in a study of type 1 and type 2 diabetes patients. Study-wide background: CD4+ or CD8+ T cells were positively selected from PBMCs with microbeads. The study's findings and limits: A median of one highly-expanded CD4+ clone, covering 3% to 5% of reads, occurred in type 2 diabetes. Between type 2 diabetes and control samples, V and J usage averaged approximately 0.97 correlation.

Genomic DNA was the PCR template. Multiplex PCR with 30 forward and 13 reverse primers amplified the TCR beta CDR3. TCRdb reanalysed the multiplex PCR reads using MiXCR and keeps one entry per CDR3 protein. The sample yields fewer than 350,000 distinct CDR3 sequences, roughly 50% seen once. As to this clonotype: Its antigen is still unknown.

V gave up 11 bases and J gave up 3 bases; unmatched junction bases: 13. The CDR3 loop spans 16 amino acids. Germline assignment: CDR1 LNHDA and CDR2 SQIVND (reference sequence). V gene TRBV19 combines with J gene TRBJ2-1; TRBD2 matches 10 bases. This receptor was taken from a man aged 18 to 30 with type 2 diabetes. Sequencing input: peripheral blood mononuclear cells (PBMCs). DNA for the CDR3: TGTGCCTGGAGTTTTACCAGGACTAGCGGCTACAATGAGCAGTTCTTC. Its translation: CAWSFTRTSGYNEQFF.